This T cell receptor beta chain appears in the sequencing data of a study of cytomegalovirus exposure and HLA in healthy donors. The CDR3 totals 13 residues. V trimming: 7 bases; J trimming: 6 bases; junction bases outside the gene matches: 8. Germline assignment: CDR1 MNHEY and CDR2 SVGAGI. The table came from immunoSEQ multiplex PCR; TCRdb's copy has only in-frame clones and leaves some out. The table shows about 150,000 clones, with about 94% occurring only once. The TCR was taken from a man aged 18 to 35 in good health and CMV-seropositive. This rearrangement joins TRBV6-5 to TRBJ2-7; 8 bases line up with TRBD2. The sequenced sample was PBMCs. The CDR3 sequence: CASTHPGGGEQYF. In DNA form, the CDR3 reads TGTGCCAGCACCCACCCGGGAGGGGGCGAGCAGTACTTC.